These 10 T cell receptor beta chains were all obtained from the same sample, sequenced in a study of T cell repertoires in cytomegalovirus infection. These TCRs are of unknown antigen specificity. TCRdb reprocessed the reads via MiXCR and lists one record per CDR3 protein. The table has around 770,000 distinct CDR3 sequences, almost 30% seen once. The source material was cultured CD8+ T cells from PBMCs, sampled from culture after CMV antigen stimulation. The source of these receptors is a human donor in good health (CMV status not recorded). Some clones in this sample may be carry-over from other donors' samples.

This clonotype was seen more than once but under ten times. The chain couples TRBV27 to TRBJ2-7, with 10 bases fitting TRBD2. Looked up from germline, CDR1 is MNHEY and CDR2 is SMNVEV (reference sequence). The V gene end was trimmed by 1 base and the J gene end by 0 bases; junction bases not matched to a gene: 9. This CDR3 has 18 residues. The CDR3 nucleotides read TGTGCCAGCAGTTTATTGAGCGGGGGGGCTCCGTTCTCCTACGAGCAGTACTTC. It is translated as CASSLLSGGAPFSYEQYF.

This clonotype was observed at least ten times. The chain joins TRBV7-8 to TRBJ1-1; unclear D gene. CDR1 is SGHVS, CDR2 FQNEAQ, per germline. The CDR3 has 15 residues. V was clipped by 2 bases and J by 6 bases, with 16 bases between them. CDR3 nucleotides: TGTGCCAGCAGCTTATCTGGGCATCCCCGTCCTGAAGCTTTCTTT. It encodes CASSLSGHPRPEAFF.

In this sample, this clonotype turned up a few times. The V call is TRBV11-3, the J call TRBJ2-1; D is possibly TRBD2 (6 bases). This CDR3 comprises 16 residues. V gave up 2 bases and J gave up 0 bases, with 11 bases separating them. Germline V lookup: CDR1 SGHNT, CDR2 YENEEA. In DNA form, the CDR3 reads TGTGCCAGCAGCTTACTAGCGAGTAGCTCCTACAATGAGCAGTTCTTC. It is translated as CASSLLASSSYNEQFF.

The gene calls are TRBV6-1 and TRBJ2-7, with no clear D. The ends were cut back, 0 bases at V and 4 bases at J, with 10 bases in the middle. Germline-derived CDR1 and CDR2 are MNHNS and SASEGT. The CDR3 totals 14 residues. This CDR3 is CASSEATTTYEQYV. CDR3 coding DNA: TGTGCCAGCAGTGAAGCGACGACAACATACGAGCAGTACGTC.

This clonotype was seen only a few times. The chain carries TRBV6-1 and TRBJ1-2; D uncertain. V was cut by 6 bases and J by 4 bases, with 12 bases left in between. The CDR3 totals 13 residues. The V gene's germline CDR1 is MNHNS and CDR2 SASEGT. In DNA, the CDR3 is TGTGCCAGCAGCGCGGGCAAATTCTATGGCTACACCTTC. This translates into CASSAGKFYGYTF.

This clonotype was recorded a few times. The chain employs TRBV11-2 and TRBJ2-7, with a tentative D call TRBD1 (6 bases). V was shortened by 5 bases and J by 3 bases, with 23 bases between the two germline ends. There are 17 residues in the CDR3. Germline lookup yields CDR1 SGHAT and CDR2 FQNNGV. The CDR3 loop reads CASSHSLQGELGYEQYV. The CDR3 nucleotides read TGTGCCAGCAGCCACTCTCTACAGGGAGAGTTGGGCTACGAGCAGTACGTC.

This chain's CDR3 is CASSLAFRDQQETQYF. CDR3 nucleotide sequence: TGCGCCAGCAGCTTGGCCTTTAGGGATCAACAAGAGACCCAGTACTTC. This chain connects TRBV5-1 to TRBJ2-5; no clear D gene. V was pared by 0 bases and J by 2 bases, with 14 bases between. Germline values: CDR1 SGHRS, CDR2 YFSETQ. This CDR3 spans 16 amino acids.

This clonotype came up a few times. CDR3 nucleotide sequence: TGTGCCAGCAGTGAAGACAGTTCCGATGAGCAGTTCTTC. As protein: CASSEDSSDEQFF. The chain couples TRBV2 to TRBJ2-1; D is uncertain. Germline CDR1 reads SNHLY; CDR2 reads FYNNEI. V was pared by 1 base and J by 8 bases, with 9 bases between. This CDR3 is built from 13 residues.

This clonotype showed up just a few times. The V gene is TRBV5-6, the J gene TRBJ2-1; the D gene is possibly TRBD1 (6 bases). CDR1 and CDR2 from the germline V gene are SGHDT and YYEEEE. The CDR3 covers 14 residues. V gave up 0 bases and J gave up 12 bases, with 16 bases separating them. This chain's CDR3 is CASSLGTAVMRQFF. CDR3 nucleotide sequence: TGTGCCAGCAGCTTGGGGACAGCCGTCATGCGGCAGTTCTTC.

This clonotype was seen a single time. The chain has TRBV9 and TRBJ1-4; D remains unclear. This CDR3 has 16 amino acids. Trimming took 0 bases from V and 5 from J, leaving 14 bases between them. Germline V gives CDR1 SGDLS, CDR2 YYNGEE. The CDR3 nucleotides are TGTGCCAGCAGCGTAGGAGACCGCCCTAGGAATGAAAAACTGTTTTTT. Translating gives CASSVGDRPRNEKLFF.